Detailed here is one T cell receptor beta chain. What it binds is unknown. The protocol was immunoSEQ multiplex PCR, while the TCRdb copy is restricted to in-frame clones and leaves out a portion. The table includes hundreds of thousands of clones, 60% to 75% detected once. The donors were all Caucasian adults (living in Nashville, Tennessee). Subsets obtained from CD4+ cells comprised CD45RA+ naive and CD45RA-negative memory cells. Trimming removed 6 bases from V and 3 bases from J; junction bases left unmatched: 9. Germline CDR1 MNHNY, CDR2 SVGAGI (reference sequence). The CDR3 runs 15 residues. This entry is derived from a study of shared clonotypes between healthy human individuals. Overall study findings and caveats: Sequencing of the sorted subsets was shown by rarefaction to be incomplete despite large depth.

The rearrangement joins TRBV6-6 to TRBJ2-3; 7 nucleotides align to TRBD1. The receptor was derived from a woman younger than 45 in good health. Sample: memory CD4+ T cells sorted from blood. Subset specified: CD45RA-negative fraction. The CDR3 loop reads CASSLQGPETDTQYF. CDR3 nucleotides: TGTGCCAGCAGCCTACAGGGGCCGGAGACAGATACGCAGTATTTT.